The following is a TCR beta chain sequence with its context. This sample was taken from a study of blood T cell repertoires in COVID-19. About the study: Samples representing acute and convalescent COVID-19 were sourced from the United States, Italy and Spain. The cDNA or gDNA used as material had been derived from T cells, B-cell-depleted T cells, or PBMCs.

As handled by the study authors: Reference gene primer amplification yielded estimated nucleated cell counts. Profiling relied on immunoSEQ multiplex PCR, and the TCRdb table lists in-frame clones only, not all of them. Clonal size and the V and J genes are those of that table, whereas D and trimming came from the DNA. The sample yields some 250,000 clones, more than 85% seen once. This TCR came from a woman aged 70-85 years with active or convalescent COVID-19. Sample: peripheral blood.

The chain's CDR3 is CAISHRNTEAFF. CDR3 nucleotides: TGTGCCATCAGTCACAGGAACACTGAAGCTTTCTTT. V is TRBV10-3 and J is TRBJ1-1; unclear D gene. V lost 5 bases and J lost 1, with 5 bases in between. Germline CDR1 reads ENHRY; CDR2 reads SYGVKD. The CDR3 totals 12 residues.